This T cell receptor beta chain is from a study of blood T cell repertoires in COVID-19. Clones were read by immunoSEQ multiplex PCR, and TCRdb kept only the in-frame ones, dropping some. The repertoire holds 310,000 or so clones, with 70% to 90% as singletons. The CDR3 consists of 16 residues. Germline CDR1 SNHLY, CDR2 FYNNEI. The V end lost 4 bases, the J end lost 6 bases, and 16 bases lay between the germline ends. This receptor was obtained from a woman aged 25 to 39 who had recovered from COVID-19. This chain joins TRBV2 and TRBJ1-6; tentative D call: TRBD1 (5 bases). The sequencing input was PBMCs or T cells enriched from blood (not recorded which). The CDR3 loop reads CASSVDRGGSNSPLHF. DNA of the CDR3: TGTGCCAGCAGTGTTGACCGCGGGGGTTCTAATTCACCCCTCCACTTT.